A single sample is the source of the 7 T cell receptor beta chains below, sequenced in a study of regulatory T cells in long-lasting Graves disease (dated by TCRdb to the early 2020s). The protocol used for the library was multiplex PCR. Sequencing was carried out with an Illumina HiSeq 4000. iRepertoire HTBI primers and Arm-PCR amplification of CDR3 regions were used to construct TCR beta libraries. Using fastp at Q25 and MiXCR, TCRdb reprocessed the public reads and kept productive beta chains. Under each unique CDR3 protein, matching rows form one entry showing the most common genes and DNA. The sample table shows about 450,000 distinct CDR3 sequences, and roughly 17% are seen once. The top ten hold over 8.5% of the sample. Sample time point, as interpreted from the label and publication: newly diagnosed GD, antithyroid drugs for less than 3 months. For both TCR sequencing and RNA sequencing, RNA was extracted from PBMCs using TRIzol.

This sample was also put to use in a study of T cells in Graves' hyperthyroidism and ophthalmopathy.

The specimen comprised peripheral blood mononuclear cells (PBMCs), sampled at new diagnosis, from a patient treated with antithyroid drugs. These receptors originate from a woman aged 25 to 39 with Graves disease. Donor details come from another sample of the same person, matched by shared clones.

This clonotype came up many times. The rearrangement links TRBV12-3 or TRBV12-4 to TRBJ1-1; 8 nucleotides line up with TRBD1. The ends lost 6 bases at V and 8 bases at J; junction bases unmatched: 11. The CDR3 spans 14 residues. The CDR3 region has the DNA TGTGCCAGCAGCCTTCTCCTTCAGGGGGCAGAAGCTTTCTTT. Protein: CASSLLLQGAEAFF.

This clonotype was observed at least ten times. V gene TRBV11-3 combines with J gene TRBJ2-1; D gene unclear. This CDR3 has 13 amino acids. Germline V gives CDR1 SGHNT, CDR2 YENEEA. Trimming took off 1 base at V and 8 bases at J, with 9 bases between the two ends. The CDR3 DNA reads as TGTGCCAGCAGCTTAGGGTACGAGGATGAGCAGTTCTTC. This sequence encodes CASSLGYEDEQFF.

The J gene is TRBJ2-7, the V gene TRBV5-1; 7 nucleotides align to TRBD1. V was clipped by 3 bases and J by 0 bases; unmatched bases: 3. The CDR3 has 14 residues. Germline-derived CDR1 and CDR2 are SGHRS and YFSETQ. This chain's CDR3 is CASSSTGNSYEQYF. Written as DNA, the CDR3 is TGCGCCAGCAGCTCGACAGGGAACTCCTACGAGCAGTACTTC.

This clonotype was detected ten times or more. The rearrangement uses TRBV29-1 and TRBJ2-4; 7 nucleotides line up with TRBD1. V lost 4 bases to trimming and J lost 7 bases; unmatched junction nucleotides: 19. CDR1 is SQVTM and CDR2 is ANQGSEA in the germline V gene. The CDR3 spans 17 residues. CDR3 nucleotides: TGCAGCGTTGCCGGACAGGTCAAGGACCTCCAAGGCAACATTCAGTACTTC. This sequence encodes CSVAGQVKDLQGNIQYF.

The sample holds a few counts of this clonotype. The CDR3, as DNA: TGTGCCAGCAGTCGCAGACAGCCCGGGGAGTTCTTC. This sequence encodes CASSRRQPGEFF. V usage is TRBV5-6 and J usage is TRBJ2-1; D assignment may be TRBD1 or TRBD2 (5 bases each). This CDR3 contains 12 residues. Trimming cost V 5 bases and J 14 bases, with 17 bases left between them. CDR1 is SGHDT, CDR2 YYEEEE, per germline.

This clonotype was observed many times. The V call is TRBV27, the J call TRBJ2-1, with 7 bases lining up with TRBD1. Germline V gene sequence: CDR1 MNHEY, CDR2 SMNVEV (reference sequence). Germline trimming cut 1 base from V and 4 bases from J; bases unmatched to any gene: 7. The CDR3 has 16 amino acids. The CDR3 DNA reads as TGTGCCAGCAGTTTATTTTCGCCAGGGGGTTACAATGAGCAGTTCTTC. Its protein is CASSLFSPGGYNEQFF.

As regards this clonotype: A read error may be the cause here, since a much bigger clone is one base away. The chain is built from TRBV7-2 and TRBJ2-5; tentatively, D is TRBD2 (5 bases). The V and J ends lost 5 bases and 5 bases respectively, with 15 bases between them. Per germline, CDR1 SGHTA and CDR2 FQGNSA. The CDR3 has 14 residues. The CDR3 loop is CASSLRFSDETQYF. The CDR3 DNA reads as TGTGCCAGCAGCCTCCGTTTTAGCGATGAGACCCAGTACTTC. The full variable domain, in which reference TRBV7-2 and TRBJ2-5 provide the parts outside the CDR3, is GAGVSQSPSNKVTEKGKDVELRCDPISGHTALYWYRQSLGQGLEFLIYFQGNSAPDKSGLPSDRFSAERTGGSVSTLTIQRTQQEDSAVYLCASSLRFSDETQYFGPGTRLLVL.